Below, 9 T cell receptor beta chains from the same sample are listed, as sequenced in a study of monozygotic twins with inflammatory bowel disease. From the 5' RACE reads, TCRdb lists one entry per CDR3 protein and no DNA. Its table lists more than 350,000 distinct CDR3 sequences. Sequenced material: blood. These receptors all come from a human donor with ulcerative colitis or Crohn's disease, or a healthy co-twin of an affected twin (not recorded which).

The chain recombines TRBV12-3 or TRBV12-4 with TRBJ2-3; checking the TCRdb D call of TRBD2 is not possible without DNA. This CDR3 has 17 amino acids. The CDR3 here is CASSQGTSGRYPDTQYF.

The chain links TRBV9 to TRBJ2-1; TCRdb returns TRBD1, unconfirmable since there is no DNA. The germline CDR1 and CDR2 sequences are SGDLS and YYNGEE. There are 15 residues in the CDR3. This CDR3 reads CASSVESRQGNEQFF.

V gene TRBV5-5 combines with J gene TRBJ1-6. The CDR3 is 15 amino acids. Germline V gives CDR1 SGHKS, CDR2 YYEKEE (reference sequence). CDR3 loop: CASSSPGETYSALHF.

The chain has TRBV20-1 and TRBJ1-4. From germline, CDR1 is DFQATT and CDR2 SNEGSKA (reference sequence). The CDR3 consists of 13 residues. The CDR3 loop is CSAMLRPDEKLFF.

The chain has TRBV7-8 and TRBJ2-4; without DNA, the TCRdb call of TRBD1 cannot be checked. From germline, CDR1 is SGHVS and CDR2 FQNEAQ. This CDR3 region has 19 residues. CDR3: CASSLVGTGGAPSKNIQYF.

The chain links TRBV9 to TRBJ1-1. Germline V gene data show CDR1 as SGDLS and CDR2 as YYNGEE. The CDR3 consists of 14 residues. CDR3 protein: CASSAQTGNTEAFF.

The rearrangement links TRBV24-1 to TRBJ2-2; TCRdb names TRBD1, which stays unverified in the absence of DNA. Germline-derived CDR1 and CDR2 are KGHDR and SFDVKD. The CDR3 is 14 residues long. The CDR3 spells CATSEGGWTGELFF.

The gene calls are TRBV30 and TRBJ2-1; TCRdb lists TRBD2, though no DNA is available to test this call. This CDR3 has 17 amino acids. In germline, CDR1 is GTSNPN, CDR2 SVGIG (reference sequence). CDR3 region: CAWSRRQRSGDYNEQFF.

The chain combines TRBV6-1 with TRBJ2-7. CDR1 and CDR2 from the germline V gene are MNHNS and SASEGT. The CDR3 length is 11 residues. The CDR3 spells CASSENYEQYF.